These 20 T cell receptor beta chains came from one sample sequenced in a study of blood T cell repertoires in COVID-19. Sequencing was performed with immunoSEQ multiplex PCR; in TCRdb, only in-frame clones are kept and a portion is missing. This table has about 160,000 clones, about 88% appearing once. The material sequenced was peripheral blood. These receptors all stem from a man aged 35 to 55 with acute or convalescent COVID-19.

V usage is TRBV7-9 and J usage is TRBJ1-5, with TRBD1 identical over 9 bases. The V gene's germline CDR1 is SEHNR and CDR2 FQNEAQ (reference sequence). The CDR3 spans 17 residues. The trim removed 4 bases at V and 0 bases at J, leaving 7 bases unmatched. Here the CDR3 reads CASSSLGQGDSNQPQHF. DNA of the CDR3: TGTGCCAGCAGCTCCTTGGGACAGGGTGATAGCAATCAGCCCCAGCATTTT.

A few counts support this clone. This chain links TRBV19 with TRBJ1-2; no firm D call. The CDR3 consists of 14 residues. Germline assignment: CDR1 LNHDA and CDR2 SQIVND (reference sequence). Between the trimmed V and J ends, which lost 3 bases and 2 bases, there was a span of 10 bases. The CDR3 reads CASSIENLNYGYTF. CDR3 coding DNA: TGTGCCAGTAGTATCGAGAACCTCAACTATGGCTACACCTTC.

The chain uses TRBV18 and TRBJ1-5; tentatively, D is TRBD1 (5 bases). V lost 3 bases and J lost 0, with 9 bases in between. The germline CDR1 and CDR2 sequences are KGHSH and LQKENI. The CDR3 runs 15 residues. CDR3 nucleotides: TGTGCCAGCTCACCGGGGGGTAATAGCAATCAGCCCCAGCATTTT. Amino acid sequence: CASSPGGNSNQPQHF.

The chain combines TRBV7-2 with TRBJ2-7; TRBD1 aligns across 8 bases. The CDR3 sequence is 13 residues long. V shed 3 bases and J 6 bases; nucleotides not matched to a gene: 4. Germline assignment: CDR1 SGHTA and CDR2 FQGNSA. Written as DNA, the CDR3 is TGTGCCAGCAGCTTGGACAGGGTAGGCGAGCAGTACTTC. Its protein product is CASSLDRVGEQYF.

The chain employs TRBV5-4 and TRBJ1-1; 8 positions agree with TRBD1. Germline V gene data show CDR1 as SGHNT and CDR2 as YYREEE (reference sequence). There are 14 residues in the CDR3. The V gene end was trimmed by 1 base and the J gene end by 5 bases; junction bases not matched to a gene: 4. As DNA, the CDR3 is TGTGCCAGCAGCTTGTACACAGGGGGGACTGAAGCTTTCTTT. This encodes CASSLYTGGTEAFF.

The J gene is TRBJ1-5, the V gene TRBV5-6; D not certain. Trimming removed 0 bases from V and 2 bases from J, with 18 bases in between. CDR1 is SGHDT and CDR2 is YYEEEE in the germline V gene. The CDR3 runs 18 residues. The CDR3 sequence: CASSLAGTPPGGNQPQHF. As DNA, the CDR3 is TGTGCCAGCAGCTTGGCGGGAACTCCCCCCGGGGGCAATCAGCCCCAGCATTTT.

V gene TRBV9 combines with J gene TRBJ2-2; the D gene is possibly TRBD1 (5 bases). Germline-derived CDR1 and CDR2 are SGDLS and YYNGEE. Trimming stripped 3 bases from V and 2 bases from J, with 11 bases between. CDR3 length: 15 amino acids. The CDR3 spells CASSAQGRNTGELFF. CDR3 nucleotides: TGTGCCAGCAGCGCCCAGGGAAGAAACACCGGGGAGCTGTTTTTT.

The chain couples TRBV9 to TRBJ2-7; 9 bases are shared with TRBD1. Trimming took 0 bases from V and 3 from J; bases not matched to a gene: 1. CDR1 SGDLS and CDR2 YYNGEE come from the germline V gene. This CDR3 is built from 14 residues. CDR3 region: CASSVGQGDYEQYF. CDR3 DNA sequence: TGTGCCAGCAGCGTAGGACAGGGGGACTACGAGCAGTACTTC.

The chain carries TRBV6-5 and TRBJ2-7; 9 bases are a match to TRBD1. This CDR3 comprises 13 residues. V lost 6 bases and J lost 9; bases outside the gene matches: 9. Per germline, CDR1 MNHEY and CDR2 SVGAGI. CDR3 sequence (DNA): TGTGCCAGCAGAACCGGGACAGGGCGTGTGCAGTACTTC. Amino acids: CASRTGTGRVQYF.

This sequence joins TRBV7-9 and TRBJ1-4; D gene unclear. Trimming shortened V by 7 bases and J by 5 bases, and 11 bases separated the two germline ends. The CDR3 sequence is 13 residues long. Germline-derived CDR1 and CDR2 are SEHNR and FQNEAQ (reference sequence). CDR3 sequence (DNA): TGTGCCAGCAACAGACATGCGAATGAAAAACTGTTTTTT. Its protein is CASNRHANEKLFF.

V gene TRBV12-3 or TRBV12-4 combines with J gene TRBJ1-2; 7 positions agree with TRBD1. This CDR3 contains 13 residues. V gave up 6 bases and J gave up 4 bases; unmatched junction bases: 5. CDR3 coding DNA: TGTGCCAGCAGCGTGCAGGGGGGCTATGGCTACACCTTC. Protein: CASSVQGGYGYTF.

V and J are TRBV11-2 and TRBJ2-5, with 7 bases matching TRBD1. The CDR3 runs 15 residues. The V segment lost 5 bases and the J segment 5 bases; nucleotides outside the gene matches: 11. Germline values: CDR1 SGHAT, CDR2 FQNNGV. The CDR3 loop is CASSTDPTGMETQYF. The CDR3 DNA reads TGTGCCAGCAGCACAGACCCGACAGGGATGGAGACCCAGTACTTC.

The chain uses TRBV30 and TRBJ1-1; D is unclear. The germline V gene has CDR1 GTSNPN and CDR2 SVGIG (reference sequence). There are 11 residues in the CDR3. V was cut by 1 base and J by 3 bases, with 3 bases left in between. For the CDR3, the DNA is TGTGCCTGGAGTGCCGACACTGAAGCTTTCTTT. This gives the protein CAWSADTEAFF. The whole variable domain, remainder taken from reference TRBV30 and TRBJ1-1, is SQTIHQWPATLVQPVGSPLSLECTVEGTSNPNLYWYRQAAGRGLQLLFYSVGIGQISSEVPQNLSASRPQDRQFILSSKKLLLSDSGFYLCAWSADTEAFFGQGTRLTVV.

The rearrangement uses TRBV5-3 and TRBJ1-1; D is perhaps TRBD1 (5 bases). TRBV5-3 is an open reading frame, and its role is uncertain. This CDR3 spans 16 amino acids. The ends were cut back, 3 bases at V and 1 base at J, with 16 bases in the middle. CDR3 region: CARSSPDNWANTEAFF. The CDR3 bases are TGTGCCAGAAGCTCCCCGGACAACTGGGCGAACACTGAAGCTTTCTTT.

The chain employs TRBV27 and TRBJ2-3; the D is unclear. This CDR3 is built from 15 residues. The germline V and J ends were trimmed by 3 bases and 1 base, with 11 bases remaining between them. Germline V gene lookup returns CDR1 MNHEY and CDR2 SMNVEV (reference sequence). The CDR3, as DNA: TGTGCCAGCAGTTTTTTCGGTCCTGGCACAGATACGCAGTATTTT. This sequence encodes CASSFFGPGTDTQYF.

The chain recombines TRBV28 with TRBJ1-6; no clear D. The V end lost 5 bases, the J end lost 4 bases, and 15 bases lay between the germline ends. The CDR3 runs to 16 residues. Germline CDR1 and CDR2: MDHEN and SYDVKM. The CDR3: CASSSSGREYNSPLHF. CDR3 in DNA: TGTGCCAGCAGTAGCAGCGGGCGGGAATATAATTCACCCCTCCACTTT.

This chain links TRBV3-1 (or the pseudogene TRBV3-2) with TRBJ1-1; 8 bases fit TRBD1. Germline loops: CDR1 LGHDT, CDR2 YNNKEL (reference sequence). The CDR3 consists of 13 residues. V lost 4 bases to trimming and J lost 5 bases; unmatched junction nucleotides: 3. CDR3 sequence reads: CASSPRQGTEAFF. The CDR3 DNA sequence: TGTGCCAGCAGCCCAAGACAGGGGACTGAAGCTTTCTTT.

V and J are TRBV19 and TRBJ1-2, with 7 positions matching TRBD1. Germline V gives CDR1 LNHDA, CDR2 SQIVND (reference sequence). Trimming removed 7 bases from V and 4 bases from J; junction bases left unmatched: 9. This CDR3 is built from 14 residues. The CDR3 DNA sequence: TGTGCCAGTACGGGAGGGGGCCAGGGCTATGGCTACACCTTC. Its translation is CASTGGGQGYGYTF. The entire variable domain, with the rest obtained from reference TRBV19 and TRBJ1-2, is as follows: DGGITQSPKYLFRKEGQNVTLSCEQNLNHDAMYWYRQDPGQGLRLIYYSQIVNDFQKGDIAEGYSVSREKKESFPLTVTSAQKNPTAFYLCASTGGGQGYGYTFGSGTRLTVV.

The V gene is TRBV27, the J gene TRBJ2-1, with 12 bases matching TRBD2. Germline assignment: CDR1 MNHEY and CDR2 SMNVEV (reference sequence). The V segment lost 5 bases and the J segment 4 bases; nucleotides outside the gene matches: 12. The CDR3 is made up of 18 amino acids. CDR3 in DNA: TGTGCCAGCAGTCCCTTCCCTAGACTAGCGGGGGCTTACAATGAGCAGTTCTTC. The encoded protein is CASSPFPRLAGAYNEQFF.

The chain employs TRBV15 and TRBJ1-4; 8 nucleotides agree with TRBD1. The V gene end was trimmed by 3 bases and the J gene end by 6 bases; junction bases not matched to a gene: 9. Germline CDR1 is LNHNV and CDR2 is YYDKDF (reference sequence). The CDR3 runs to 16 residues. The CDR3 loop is CATSREGQAVYEKLFF. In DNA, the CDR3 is TGTGCCACCAGCAGGGAGGGACAGGCTGTCTATGAAAAACTGTTTTTT.